This TCR beta chain was recorded in a study of shared clonotypes between healthy human individuals. Note on this clone: The target antigen is unknown.

The study enrolled healthy HIV-negative adults without recent acute infections or vaccinations as donors. J lost 1 base, V lost 1 base, and 5 bases had no gene match. This CDR3 spans 16 amino acids. The germline CDR1 and CDR2 sequences are SGDLS and YYNGEE. Study results and limitations: Sorted-subset sequencing was shown by rarefaction to be incomplete despite large depth.

Generated by immunoSEQ multiplex PCR, the TCRdb table keeps only in-frame clones and is missing some. The data contain 2 million to 2.5 million clones, 92% of them singletons. Sequencing input: naive CD4+ T cells from PBMCs. The subset: CD45RA+ positively selected. This clonotype was sampled from a man aged 18 to 29 in good health. Some clones in this sample may be carry-over from other donors' samples. V gene TRBV9 combines with J gene TRBJ2-3; 8 nucleotides agree with TRBD1. In nucleotides, the CDR3 is TGTGCCAGCAGCGTATCGGGACAGGCACGCACAGATACGCAGTATTTT. Amino acids: CASSVSGQARTDTQYF.